This T cell receptor delta chain was observed in a study of gammadelta T cells in human blood. TCRdb re-called clones from the RT-PCR reads via CATT. The sample includes some 320 delta-chain clones, 21% of them seen just once. CDR3 length equals 19 residues. Germline values: CDR1 GEAIGNYY, CDR2 EKD. V was clipped by 1 base and J by 0 bases; unmatched bases: 3. This clone is hyperexpanded by share. The sequence was collected from a human donor. The source material was Vgamma9Vdelta2 gamma-delta T cells from infant blood. This chain uses TRDV2 with TRDJ3, with TRDD3 matching over 12 bases. In nucleotides, the CDR3 is TGTGCCTGTGACACGGCTGGGGGATACGGCTCCTGGGACACCCGACAGATGTTTTTC. As protein: CACDTAGGYGSWDTRQMFF.